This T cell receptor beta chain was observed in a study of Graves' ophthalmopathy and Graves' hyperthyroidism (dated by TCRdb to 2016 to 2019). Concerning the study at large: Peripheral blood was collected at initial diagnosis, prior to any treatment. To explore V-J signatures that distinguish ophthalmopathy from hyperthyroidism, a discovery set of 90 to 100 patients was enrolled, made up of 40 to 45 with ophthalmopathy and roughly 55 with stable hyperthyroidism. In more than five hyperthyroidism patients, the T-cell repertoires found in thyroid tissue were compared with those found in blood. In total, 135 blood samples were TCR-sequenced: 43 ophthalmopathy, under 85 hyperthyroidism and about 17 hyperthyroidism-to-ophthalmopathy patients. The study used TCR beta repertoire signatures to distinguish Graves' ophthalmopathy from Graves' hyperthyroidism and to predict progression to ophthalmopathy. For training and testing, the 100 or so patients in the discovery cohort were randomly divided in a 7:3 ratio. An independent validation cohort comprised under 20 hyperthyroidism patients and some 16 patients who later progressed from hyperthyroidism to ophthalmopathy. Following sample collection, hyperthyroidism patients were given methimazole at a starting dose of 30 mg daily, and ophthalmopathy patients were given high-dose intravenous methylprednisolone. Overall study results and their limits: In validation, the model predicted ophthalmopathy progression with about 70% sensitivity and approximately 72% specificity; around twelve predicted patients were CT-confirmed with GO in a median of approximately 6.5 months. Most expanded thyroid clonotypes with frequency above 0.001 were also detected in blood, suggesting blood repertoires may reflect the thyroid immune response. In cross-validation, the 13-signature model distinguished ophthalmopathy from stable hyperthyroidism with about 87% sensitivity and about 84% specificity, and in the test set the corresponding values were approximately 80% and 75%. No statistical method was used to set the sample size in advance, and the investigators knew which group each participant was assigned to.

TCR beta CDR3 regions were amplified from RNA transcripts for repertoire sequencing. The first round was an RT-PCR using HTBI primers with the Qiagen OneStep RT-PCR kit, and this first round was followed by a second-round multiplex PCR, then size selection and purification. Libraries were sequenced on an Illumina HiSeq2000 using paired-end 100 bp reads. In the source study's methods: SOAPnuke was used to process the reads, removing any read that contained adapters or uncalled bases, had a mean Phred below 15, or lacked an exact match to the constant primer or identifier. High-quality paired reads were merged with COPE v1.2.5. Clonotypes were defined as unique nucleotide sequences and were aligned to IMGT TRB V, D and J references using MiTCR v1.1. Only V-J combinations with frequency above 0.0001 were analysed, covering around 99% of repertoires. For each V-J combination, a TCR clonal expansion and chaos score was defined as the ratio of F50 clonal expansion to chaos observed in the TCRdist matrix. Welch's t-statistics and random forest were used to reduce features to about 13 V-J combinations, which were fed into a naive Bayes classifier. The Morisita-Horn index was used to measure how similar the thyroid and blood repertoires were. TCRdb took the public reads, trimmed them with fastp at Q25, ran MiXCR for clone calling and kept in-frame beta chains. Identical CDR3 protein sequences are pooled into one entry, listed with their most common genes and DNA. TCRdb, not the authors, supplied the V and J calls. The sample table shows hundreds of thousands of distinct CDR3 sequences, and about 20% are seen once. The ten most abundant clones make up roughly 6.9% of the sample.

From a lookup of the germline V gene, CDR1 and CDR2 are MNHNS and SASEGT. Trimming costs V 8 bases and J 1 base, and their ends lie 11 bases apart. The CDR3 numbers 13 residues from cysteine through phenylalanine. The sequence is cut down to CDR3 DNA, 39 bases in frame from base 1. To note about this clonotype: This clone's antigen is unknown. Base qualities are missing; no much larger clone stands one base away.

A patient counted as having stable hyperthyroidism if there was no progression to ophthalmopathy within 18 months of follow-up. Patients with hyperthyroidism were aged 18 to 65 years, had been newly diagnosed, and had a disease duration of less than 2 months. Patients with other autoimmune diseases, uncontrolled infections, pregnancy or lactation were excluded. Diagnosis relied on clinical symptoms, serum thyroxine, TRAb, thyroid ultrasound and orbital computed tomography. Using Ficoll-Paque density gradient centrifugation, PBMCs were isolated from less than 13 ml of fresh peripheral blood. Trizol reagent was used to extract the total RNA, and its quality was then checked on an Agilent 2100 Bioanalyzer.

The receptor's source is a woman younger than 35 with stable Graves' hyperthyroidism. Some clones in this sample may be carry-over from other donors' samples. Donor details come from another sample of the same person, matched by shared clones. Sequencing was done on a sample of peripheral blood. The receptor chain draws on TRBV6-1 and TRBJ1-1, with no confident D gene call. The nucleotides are TGTGCCAGCCGACCTGTAACGAACACTGAAGCTTTCTTT. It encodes CASRPVTNTEAFF.